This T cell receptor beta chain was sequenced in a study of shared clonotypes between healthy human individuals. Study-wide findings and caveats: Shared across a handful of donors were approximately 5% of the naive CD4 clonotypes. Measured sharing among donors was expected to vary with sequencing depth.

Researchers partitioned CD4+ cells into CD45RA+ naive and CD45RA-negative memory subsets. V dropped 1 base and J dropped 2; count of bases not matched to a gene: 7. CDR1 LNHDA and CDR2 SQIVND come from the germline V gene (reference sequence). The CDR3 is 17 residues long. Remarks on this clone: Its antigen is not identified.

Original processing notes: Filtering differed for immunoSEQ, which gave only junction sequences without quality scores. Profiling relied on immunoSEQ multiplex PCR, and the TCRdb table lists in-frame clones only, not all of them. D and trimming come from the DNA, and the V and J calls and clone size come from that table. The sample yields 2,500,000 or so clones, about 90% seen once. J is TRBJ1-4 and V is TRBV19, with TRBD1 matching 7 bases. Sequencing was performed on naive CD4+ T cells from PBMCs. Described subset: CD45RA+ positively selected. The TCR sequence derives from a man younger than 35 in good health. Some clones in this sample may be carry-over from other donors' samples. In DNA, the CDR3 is TGTGCCAGTAGTATAGGACAGGGACGAAGGACTAATGAAAAACTGTTTTTT. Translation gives CASSIGQGRRTNEKLFF.